This section outlines one TCR beta chain sequence together with its context. Per the germline V gene, CDR1 is SNHLY and CDR2 is FYNNEI. The CDR3 spans 11 residues. Trimming cost V 7 bases and J 10 bases; bases outside gene matches: 5. To make TCR beta libraries, researchers used iRepertoire HTBI primers and Arm-PCR of CDR3 regions. MiXCR, applied by TCRdb to the multiplex PCR reads, yields one record per CDR3 protein. The table includes around 420,000 distinct CDR3 sequences, 15% to 17% detected once. This specimen belongs to a study of regulatory T cells in long-lasting Graves disease. Time point defined: newly diagnosed GD, antithyroid drugs for less than 3 months. The TCR library used RNA extracted from PBMCs.

The sequence was collected from a female donor with Graves disease. The chain uses TRBV2 and TRBJ1-1; 8 nucleotides match TRBD1. Sequencing used peripheral blood mononuclear cells (PBMCs), obtained at new diagnosis, from a patient treated with antithyroid drugs. The CDR3 sequence is CASKDRGAAFF. CDR3 DNA: TGTGCCAGCAAAGACAGGGGTGCAGCTTTCTTT.